There are a few counts of the clone carrying this TCR beta chain. These data belong to a study of PD-1 blockade in classical Hodgkin lymphoma. Time point indicated: cycle 4 day 1 (C4D1), after six to seven weeks of nivolumab. No patient escaped relapse after autologous stem cell transplantation, and brentuximab vedotin exposure varied. Researchers report purifying CD4+ T cells from thawed PBMCs by magnetic negative selection. The CDR3 loop spans 13 amino acids. The germline CDR1 and CDR2 sequences are MDHEN and SYDVKM. V was cut by 8 bases and J by 4 bases, with 12 bases left in between. Clones were read by immunoSEQ multiplex PCR, and TCRdb kept only the in-frame ones, dropping some. The sample shows 18,000 or so clones, around 75% of them seen only once.

The sequence was collected from a human donor with classical Hodgkin lymphoma. The sample here was CD4+ T cells from blood, taken before the fourth cycle of nivolumab. The chain has TRBV28 and TRBJ1-3, with D uncertain. The CDR3 protein is CASRLAAGNTIYF. In DNA, the CDR3 is TGTGCCAGCCGACTTGCGGCGGGAAACACCATATATTTT.